The rows below give T cell receptor beta chains drawn from one sample of a study of T cells after yellow fever vaccination. A single record per CDR3 protein comes from TCRdb applying MiXCR to the 5' RACE reads. The sample lists some 250,000 distinct CDR3 sequences, less than 8.5% occurring once. Sequences were derived from CD4+ T cells sorted from PBMCs, sampled 15 days after the yellow fever booster vaccination. Receptor source: a man aged 30 to 45 who received the YFV17D yellow fever vaccine. Each CDR3 is given with its conserved first and last residue. A D gene is named only where the DNA matches it firmly. The size of a clone is reported for some rows only, either as once, few or many, or as a class for expanded clones.

j_call,v_call,clone_size,d_call,cdr3_aa,cdr3_nt
TRBJ2-1,TRBV29-1,few,NA,CSVVGAGWGNEQFF,TGCAGCGTTGTCGGGGCTGGATGGGGCAATGAGCAGTTCTTC
TRBJ2-1,TRBV6-5,NA,TRBD2,CASSSDGLAGGEQFF,TGTGCCAGCAGTAGCGACGGACTAGCGGGAGGTGAGCAGTTCTTC
TRBJ1-6,TRBV5-1,few,TRBD1,CASSSRDSYNSPLHF,TGCGCCAGCAGCTCCCGGGACAGCTATAATTCACCCCTCCACTTT
TRBJ1-6,TRBV6-2/TRBV6-3,many,NA,CASTTITALPQGPLHF,TGTGCCAGCACTACTATCACGGCCCTGCCGCAAGGACCCCTCCACTTT
TRBJ2-3,TRBV5-1,NA,TRBD2,CASLVSGSSTDTQYF,TGCGCCAGTCTCGTTAGCGGGAGTTCCACAGATACGCAGTATTTT
TRBJ2-1,TRBV7-2,NA,NA,CASSFGIGAASYNKQFF,TGTGCCAGCAGCTTTGGTATAGGCGCGGCCTCCTACAATAAGCAGTTCTTC
TRBJ2-5,TRBV5-6,NA,NA,CASSSGRGGETQYF,TGTGCCAGCAGCTCGGGGAGAGGCGGTGAGACCCAGTACTTC
TRBJ2-7,TRBV5-1,NA,TRBD1,CASSSTGTGGYEQYF,TGCGCCAGCAGCTCGACCGGGACAGGGGGCTACGAGCAGTACTTC
TRBJ2-1,TRBV5-1,many,NA,CASSSETRANEQFF,TGCGCCAGCAGCTCCGAGACTAGAGCCAATGAGCAGTTCTTC
TRBJ2-1,TRBV10-3,many,NA,CAISESNLNEQFF,TGTGCCATCAGTGAGTCGAACCTAAATGAGCAGTTCTTC
TRBJ1-4,TRBV4-3,few,NA,CASSQRGTPGEKLFF,TGCGCCAGCAGCCAAAGGGGGACCCCAGGGGAAAAACTGTTTTTT
TRBJ2-1,TRBV20-1,many,TRBD2,CSARDTWTSGSTTEQFF,TGCAGTGCTAGAGATACCTGGACTAGCGGGAGTACTACTGAGCAGTTCTTC
TRBJ2-4,TRBV6-6,few,NA,CASMQTRNIQYF,TGTGCCAGCATGCAGACACGAAACATTCAGTACTTC
TRBJ1-2,TRBV6-2/TRBV6-3,NA,TRBD1,CASSGDSFVSYTF,TGTGCCAGCAGTGGGGACAGTTTTGTGAGCTACACCTTC
TRBJ2-1,TRBV28,few,NA,CASREGRNNEQFF,TGTGCCAGCAGGGAGGGGCGGAACAATGAGCAGTTCTTC
TRBJ1-5,TRBV2,NA,NA,CASSVGAANQPQHF,TGTGCCAGCAGTGTAGGGGCCGCTAATCAGCCCCAGCATTTT
TRBJ2-7,TRBV7-8,NA,NA,CASNLDRSSYEQYF,TGTGCCAGCAACTTAGATCGGAGCTCCTACGAGCAGTACTTC
TRBJ2-2,TRBV20-1,many,TRBD2,CSASRTSGLTGELFF,TGCAGTGCTAGCCGGACTAGCGGTCTTACCGGGGAGCTGTTTTTT
TRBJ1-2,TRBV15,many,TRBD1,CATSRDRVGGGGYTF,TGTGCCACCAGCAGAGATCGAGTAGGGGGCGGTGGCTACACCTTC
TRBJ2-7,TRBV24-1,many,TRBD2,CATTPSTGGSYEQYF,TGTGCCACCACCCCCAGTACGGGGGGCTCCTACGAGCAGTACTTC
TRBJ2-3,TRBV20-1,many,TRBD2,CSAMGTLAGATQYF,TGCAGTGCCATGGGGACCCTAGCGGGGGCTACGCAGTATTTT
TRBJ1-2,TRBV28,NA,NA,CASSFVPGGYTF,TGTGCCAGCAGTTTTGTTCCTGGCGGCTACACCTTC
TRBJ2-1,TRBV28,NA,NA,CASNPVSPNNEQFF,TGTGCCAGCAACCCCGTGTCTCCAAACAATGAGCAGTTCTTC
TRBJ2-6,TRBV10-3,few,NA,CAIRVTDISGANVLTF,TGTGCCATCAGGGTAACAGACATATCTGGGGCCAACGTCCTGACTTTC
TRBJ2-7,TRBV7-2,many,NA,CASSFKRASYEQYF,TGTGCCAGCAGCTTCAAAAGGGCCTCCTACGAGCAGTACTTC
TRBJ2-1,TRBV7-6,few,NA,CASSLGRGVLSNEQFF,TGTGCCAGCAGCTTAGGTAGGGGAGTTCTCTCGAATGAGCAGTTCTTC
TRBJ2-4,TRBV5-1,many,NA,CASSQRGQRAKNIQYF,TGCGCCAGCAGCCAGAGGGGACAACGAGCCAAAAACATTCAGTACTTC
TRBJ2-7,TRBV6-6,NA,NA,CASSYRGDEQYF,TGTGCCAGCAGTTATAGGGGCGACGAGCAGTACTTC
TRBJ2-1,TRBV20-1,NA,TRBD2,CCARPQLAGGTYNEQFF,TGCTGTGCTAGACCCCAACTAGCGGGAGGCACCTACAATGAGCAGTTCTTC
TRBJ2-2,TRBV24-1,many,TRBD1,CATSDFLVGQGNTGELFF,TGTGCCACCAGTGATTTTCTAGTCGGACAGGGTAACACCGGGGAGCTGTTTTTT
TRBJ2-3,TRBV7-3,NA,NA,CASGDGGPSTDTQYF,TGTGCCAGCGGCGATGGCGGCCCAAGCACAGATACGCAGTATTTT
TRBJ1-2,TRBV7-2,NA,NA,CASSLAEQIYGYTF,TGTGCCAGCAGCTTAGCGGAGCAAATCTATGGCTACACCTTC
TRBJ2-3,TRBV20-1,few,NA,CSARSEERVFKADTQYF,TGCAGTGCTAGATCCGAGGAGCGGGTCTTTAAGGCGGATACGCAGTATTTT
TRBJ2-7,TRBV1,NA,NA,CASSRGLGGVYEQYF,TGTGCCAGCAGTCGAGGGTTAGGCGGGGTCTACGAGCAGTACTTC
TRBJ1-1,TRBV4-3,NA,NA,CASSRYGPAFPLNTEAFF,TGCGCCAGCAGCCGCTATGGGCCGGCCTTTCCTTTGAACACTGAAGCTTTCTTT
TRBJ1-2,TRBV20-1,NA,NA,CSARAGRRTLNYGYTF,TGCAGTGCTAGGGCGGGACGGCGGACACTAAACTATGGCTACACCTTC
TRBJ2-4,TRBV7-2,few,NA,CASNSNIKNIQYF,TGTGCCAGCAACTCGAATATCAAAAACATTCAGTACTTC
TRBJ1-4,TRBV5-6,NA,TRBD1,CASSLDRGLQEEKLFF,TGTGCCAGCAGCTTGGACAGGGGGCTACAGGAGGAAAAACTGTTTTTT